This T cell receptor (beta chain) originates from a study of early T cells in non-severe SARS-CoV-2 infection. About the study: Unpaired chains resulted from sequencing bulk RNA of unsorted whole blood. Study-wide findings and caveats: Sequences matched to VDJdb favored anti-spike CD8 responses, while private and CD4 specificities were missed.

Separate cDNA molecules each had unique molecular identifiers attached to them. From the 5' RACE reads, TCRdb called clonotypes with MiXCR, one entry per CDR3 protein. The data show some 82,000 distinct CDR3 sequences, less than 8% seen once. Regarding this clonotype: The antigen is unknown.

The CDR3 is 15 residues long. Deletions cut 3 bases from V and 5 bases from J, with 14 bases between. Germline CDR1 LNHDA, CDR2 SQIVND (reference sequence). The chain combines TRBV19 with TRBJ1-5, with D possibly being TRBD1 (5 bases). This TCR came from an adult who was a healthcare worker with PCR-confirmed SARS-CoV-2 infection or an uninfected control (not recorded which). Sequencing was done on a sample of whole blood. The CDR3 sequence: CASSIFRDNYQPQHF. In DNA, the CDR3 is TGTGCCAGTAGTATTTTCAGGGATAACTATCAGCCCCAGCATTTT.